What follows is one TCR beta chain and its context. This clone showed up just a few times. It has no known antigen specificity. No clone much larger than this one lies a single base away; base qualities are absent. Preparation of the library involved the immunoSEQ multiplex PCR assay. For the multiplex PCR, a mixture combining 60 forward primers for TCR Vbeta segments and 13 reverse primers for TCR Jbeta segments was used. A multiplex PCR assay on genomic DNA amplified the CDR3 region of rearranged TCR beta genes. On the Illumina HiSeq System, the amplified TCR beta libraries were sequenced as 87-base-pair reads. Regarding the original processing steps: A later analysis counted about 80 million unique TCR beta chains across the 666 repertoires, and roughly 11 million of these chains were shared by at least two donors. A nearest-neighbor algorithm error-corrected the raw reads and collapsed the reads into unique sequences, merging closely related sequences to remove PCR and sequencing errors. CDR3 sequences were aligned to IMGT reference sequences to assign V, D and J gene segments. For a sequence to be retained, a match of at least six nucleotides was required to both a V gene segment and a J gene segment. Rearrangements were classified as productive when the CDR3 lacked stop codons and remained in frame with V and J, and all other rearrangements were classified as non-productive. CDR3 was defined by IMGT convention, running from the second conserved V-encoded cysteine to the conserved J-encoded phenylalanine. Sequences without an unambiguous match to a single V gene segment were excluded from the earlier analysis of about 600 of the donors. In an earlier analysis of some 590 of the donors, V segments were called functional above 56.7% productive rearrangements and were called segregating when the between-donor standard deviation exceeded 5%. A statistical classification framework was built for diagnosing cytomegalovirus status from the catalog of TCR beta chain sequences. V and J gene assignment, in a later analysis, came from comparing TCR nucleotide sequences with IMGT/GENE-DB human TR gene sequences. In a later analysis, CDR3 sequences and most-parsimonious VDJ recombination scenarios were assigned using the TCRdist pipeline. In a later analysis, every TCR beta chain was defined by the combination of its CDR3 amino acid sequence and its V-gene family, and reads without a unique V-gene family were dropped. A later analysis removed several hundred highly shared, low-generation-probability nucleotide sequences to deal with suspected cross-contamination and a sequencing artifact. In a later analysis, a clonal expansion index was calculated for each public chain from normalized within-repertoire ranks of inferred template counts. In a later analysis, generation probabilities were computed using a VDJ recombination model fitted to out-of-frame rearrangements, and the results were checked against IGoR. In a later analysis, TCR-TCR, TCR-HLA and TCR-CMV co-occurrence was scored with hypergeometric tests, and a repertoire-size bias correction was applied to TCR pairs. To estimate false discovery rates, a later analysis permuted the HLA or CMV assignments 20 times. In a later analysis, co-occurring TCRs were grouped with DBSCAN, and TCRdist sequence similarity was added when clustering was performed within HLA-allele-positive subsets. Repertoires with fewer than 30,000 or more than 120,000 public chains, plus five repertoires with anomalous nucleotide sharing, were excluded from co-occurrence clustering. The clones in this table, taken by TCRdb from immuneACCESS, are in-frame only. Not every clone is retained; where verified, under half of the shortfall comes from an unresolved V gene, and the cause of the rest is unknown. The D gene and trimming were derived from the DNA, and the V and J assignments and clone size from that table. For this sample there are roughly 120,000 clones; about three quarters appear just once. The leading ten clones occupy 2.5% to 3% of the sample.

The source of the sample is a study of cytomegalovirus exposure and HLA in healthy donors (dated by TCRdb to 2016 to 2017). Some background on the complete study: An earlier analysis of several hundred of the donors reported 276 Gb of sequence data and 117 million unique TCR beta sequences obtained from 150 million to 200 million T cells. An early release that covered about 600 HLA-typed donors contained approximately 300 gigabases of sequencing data and around 85 million unique TCR sequences. The genetic ancestry cluster associated with self-reported Caucasian donors included around 76% of the 398 genotyped donors. The study aimed to test whether cataloging public T cell receptors could reveal signatures of past pathogen exposure. The study profiled the T cell repertoires of hundreds of subjects by immunosequencing and related them to cytomegalovirus serostatus. Besides the first cohort of 550 to 750 subjects, a separate validation cohort made up of 120 different subjects was used. High-throughput TCR immunosequencing, statistical association of individual TCRs with disease status, and machine learning were combined to predict cytomegalovirus infection status. To study patterns of TCR occurrence, a later analysis re-analyzed previously published TCR beta repertoires from 700 or so donors and added high-resolution HLA genotyping. The later analysis used no new phenotypic data to find candidate immune exposures, relying instead on TCR beta sequences and their occurrence across donors. An earlier analysis of 587 of the donors used high-throughput TCR beta sequencing to judge whether each TCR beta V gene segment behaved as functional or pseudogenic. Donor age, sex, ethnicity and CMV serostatus were compiled together with the repertoire data. A later genetic analysis used genome-wide SNP genotypes for about 60% of the roughly 670 donors, treating that subset as a discovery cohort. Every discovery cohort repertoire had been produced on one sequencing platform. Both class I and class II loci were covered by HLA typing, at four-digit resolution. Typing coverage varied by locus: roughly 620-640 donors for A, B, C, DRB1 and DQB1; under 550 for DQA1; 600 to 610 for DPA1; roughly 470 for DPB1. About 5 DR-DQ haplotypes were handled as single units for association and clustering, since linkage in the cohort was strong. Among some 400 genotyped donors of the cohort, an average of approximately 250,000 unique TCR beta nucleotide sequences were sequenced per donor, roughly a sixth of them non-productive. The study at large found these results: Compared with equally common non-associated chains, HLA-associated TCR beta chains in a later analysis were more clonally expanded and had lower generation probabilities. For the cohort, immune exposure information was limited to CMV serostatus. According to a later analysis, TCR association rates differed among HLA loci, with DRB1 alleles showing the most associated TCRs and HLA-C alleles showing the fewest. A further reported finding was that TCR beta sequences accurately predicted the HLA-A and HLA-B alleles for most subjects in the first cohort. This cohort had only TCR beta chains sequenced, and the lack of alpha or paired-chain data limited which features could be detected. A total of 150 to 200 TCR beta chains were listed by the study as associated with cytomegalovirus. A cluster of highly shared sequence variants was judged likely to be a technical artifact of the sequencing pipeline. Some IMGT-functional V segments, including TRBV6-2 and TRBV6-3, could not be told apart with the 87-base-pair reads, so those segments were excluded. Most CMV-associated TCR beta chains appeared to be HLA-restricted in a later analysis, and the HLA associations seemed to be driven largely by CMV exposure. Broadly in line with IMGT annotations, most TCR beta V segments showed up in productive rearrangements about 87% or about 30% of the time in an earlier analysis of under 700 of the donors. Because counts were too low, about 18 rarely observed V segments, including chromosome 9 orphons, were left out of the earlier analysis of 587 of the donors. Most TCR sequences were observed very rarely across donors, whereas some public TCRs were present in many individuals. In a later genetic analysis, fewer N-insertions in productive TCRs were reported among donors in an Asian-associated ancestry cluster than the roughly 670-donor mean. In a later genetic analysis, a missense DCLRE1C variant was associated with V-gene and J-gene trimming of TCR beta chains, and the association was replicated in an independent cohort. In vitro tests confirmed that a few of the cytomegalovirus-associated TCR beta chains recognize cytomegalovirus antigens. When HLA alleles, especially DR and DQ, strongly co-occurred, attributing TCR associations to individual alleles was difficult. The classifier was reported to diagnose cytomegalovirus status with high specificity and sensitivity in both the original and validation cohorts. Roughly uniform sequencing depth across donors was assumed in presence/absence analyses, although this assumption may not hold. Several of the top co-occurrence clusters appeared to be linked to parvovirus B19, influenza, CMV and Epstein-Barr virus, according to a later analysis. Linkage disequilibrium might explain the correlated functional status among segregating V segments, but an unknown experimental factor could not be ruled out. A later analysis associated about 17,000 TCR beta sequences with specific HLA alleles at a false discovery rate of 0.05. The authors suggested that the approach could potentially be extended to other disease states and immunological phenotypes. Because HLA typing was missing for some donors at each locus, association tests included only the typed subset.

V ends up 2 bases short and J 2 bases short, with an unmatched junction base count of 10. The CDR3, from cysteine to phenylalanine, totals 18 residues. The kept DNA is CDR3 alone, 54 bases in frame from the first base. Via the germline V gene, CDR1 is MDHEN and CDR2 SYDVKM. In total, fewer than 750 healthy bone marrow donors made up the cohort. At the time of sampling, every cohort member was nominally healthy, though immune exposures that went unrecorded were likely present. The donor tested CMV seropositive, placing the donor among the roughly 300 seropositive members of the cohort. Every donor gave a peripheral blood sample, and the peripheral blood mononuclear cells from that sample were used for TCR beta sequencing. The Qiagen DNeasy Blood Extraction Kit was used to extract genomic DNA from the blood cell samples.

This chain is built from TRBV28 and TRBJ2-1, and 9 junction bases match TRBD2. This TCR was sampled from a woman aged 60 to 75 in good health and CMV-seropositive. The sequenced sample was PBMCs. The CDR3 protein sequence reads: CASSLGRQGGRAYNEQFF. The DNA sequence is TGTGCCAGCAGTTTAGGCCGCCAGGGCGGGAGGGCCTACAATGAGCAGTTCTTC.